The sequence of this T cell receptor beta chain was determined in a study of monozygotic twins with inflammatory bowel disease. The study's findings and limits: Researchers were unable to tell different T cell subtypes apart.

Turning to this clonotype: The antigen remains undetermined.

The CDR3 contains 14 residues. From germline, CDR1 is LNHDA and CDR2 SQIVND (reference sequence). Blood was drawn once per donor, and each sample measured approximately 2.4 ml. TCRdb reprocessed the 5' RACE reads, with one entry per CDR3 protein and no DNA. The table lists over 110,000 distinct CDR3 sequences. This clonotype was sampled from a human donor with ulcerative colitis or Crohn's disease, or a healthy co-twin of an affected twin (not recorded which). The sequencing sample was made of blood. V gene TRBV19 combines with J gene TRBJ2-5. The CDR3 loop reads CASSRGLLEETQYF.